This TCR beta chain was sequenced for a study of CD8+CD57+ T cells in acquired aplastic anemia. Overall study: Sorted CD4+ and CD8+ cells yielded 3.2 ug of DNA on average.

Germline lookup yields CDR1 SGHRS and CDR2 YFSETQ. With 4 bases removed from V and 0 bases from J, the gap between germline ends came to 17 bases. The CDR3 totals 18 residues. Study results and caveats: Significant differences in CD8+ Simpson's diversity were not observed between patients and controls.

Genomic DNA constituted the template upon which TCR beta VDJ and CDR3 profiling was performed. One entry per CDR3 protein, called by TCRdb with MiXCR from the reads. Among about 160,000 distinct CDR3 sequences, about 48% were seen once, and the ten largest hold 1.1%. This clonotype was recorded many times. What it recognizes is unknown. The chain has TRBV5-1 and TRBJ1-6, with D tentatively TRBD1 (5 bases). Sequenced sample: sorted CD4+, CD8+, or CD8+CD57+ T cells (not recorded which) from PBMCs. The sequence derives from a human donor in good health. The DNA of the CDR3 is TGCGCCAGCAGCCAACCGGGACTCCGTAGCTCCTATAATTCACCCCTCCACTTT. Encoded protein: CASSQPGLRSSYNSPLHF.